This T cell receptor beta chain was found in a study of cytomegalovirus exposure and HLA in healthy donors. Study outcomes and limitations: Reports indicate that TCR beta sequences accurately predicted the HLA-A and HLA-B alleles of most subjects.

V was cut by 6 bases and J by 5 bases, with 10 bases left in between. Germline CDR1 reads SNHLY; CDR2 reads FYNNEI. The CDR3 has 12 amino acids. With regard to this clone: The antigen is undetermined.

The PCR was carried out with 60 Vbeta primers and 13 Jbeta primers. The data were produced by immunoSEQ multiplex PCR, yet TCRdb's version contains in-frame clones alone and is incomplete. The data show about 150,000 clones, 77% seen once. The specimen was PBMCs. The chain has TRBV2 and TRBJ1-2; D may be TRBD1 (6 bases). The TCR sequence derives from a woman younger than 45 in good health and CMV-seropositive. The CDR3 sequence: CASRSDSYGYTF. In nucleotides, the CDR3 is TGTGCCAGCAGGTCGGACAGTTATGGCTACACCTTC.